The present T cell receptor beta chain was sequenced within a study of blood T cell repertoires in COVID-19. The table came from immunoSEQ multiplex PCR; TCRdb's copy has only in-frame clones and leaves some out. The data contain 130,000 or so clones, around four fifths of them seen just once; the ten biggest clones take up roughly 1.5%. The germline V gene has CDR1 SGHTA and CDR2 FQGNSA. V shed 3 bases and J shed 10 bases, with 15 bases lying between them. The CDR3 runs 13 residues. The chain has TRBV7-2 and TRBJ1-2, with TRBD1 as a possible D gene (6 bases). The sample comprised peripheral blood. The source of this sequence is a human donor in a cohort sampled during active COVID-19. CDR3 sequence (DNA): TGTGCCAGCAGCTTTGGCACAGGGACCGACTACACCTTC. Its protein product is CASSFGTGTDYTF. The full variable domain, rest sourced from reference TRBV7-2 and TRBJ1-2, is GAGVSQSPSNKVTEKGKDVELRCDPISGHTALYWYRQSLGQGLEFLIYFQGNSAPDKSGLPSDRFSAERTGGSVSTLTIQRTQQEDSAVYLCASSFGTGTDYTFGSGTRLTVV.